These T cell receptor beta chains were read from a single sample in a study of cytomegalovirus exposure and HLA in healthy donors. Profiling relied on immunoSEQ multiplex PCR, and the TCRdb table lists in-frame clones only, not all of them. The sample lists fewer than 250,000 clones; approximately 80% were seen once. Sequencing input: PBMCs. The source of these receptors is a woman in her 30s in good health and CMV-seropositive. Both conserved end residues are part of each CDR3. The order of the fields is D gene, V gene, J gene, clone size, CDR3 DNA, CDR3 protein. D genes are given only for firm matches. Size tells how often a clone was seen (once, few, many) or the class of an expanded clone, and some rows leave it out.

d_gene: -; v_gene: TRBV7-9; j_gene: TRBJ1-1; abundance: -; CDR3nt: TGTGCCAGCAGCCCCCCTAGGTCGGGCGTAGGTGAAGCTTTCTTT; CDR3aa: CASSPPRSGVGEAFF
d_gene: TRBD2; v_gene: TRBV7-2; j_gene: TRBJ2-1; abundance: -; CDR3nt: TGTGCCAGCAGCCCGCCTGGACTAGCGGGAGGAAATGAGCAGTTCTTC; CDR3aa: CASSPPGLAGGNEQFF
d_gene: TRBD1; v_gene: TRBV15; j_gene: TRBJ1-2; abundance: few; CDR3nt: TGTGCCACCGCACAGGGGAACTATGGCTACACCTTC; CDR3aa: CATAQGNYGYTF
d_gene: -; v_gene: TRBV25-1; j_gene: TRBJ1-2; abundance: few; CDR3nt: TGTGCCAGCAGTGGGCCGAGGAACGGTGGCTACACCTTC; CDR3aa: CASSGPRNGGYTF
d_gene: -; v_gene: TRBV29-1; j_gene: TRBJ2-7; abundance: -; CDR3nt: TGCAGCGTCCCCGGCCGGCGCGGTACTGCCTACGAGCAGTACTTC; CDR3aa: CSVPGRRGTAYEQYF
d_gene: TRBD2; v_gene: TRBV25-1; j_gene: TRBJ2-7; abundance: -; CDR3nt: TGTGCCAGCAGTGAATTAAGGGTAGCGGGAGTATACGAGCAGTACTTC; CDR3aa: CASSELRVAGVYEQYF
d_gene: TRBD1; v_gene: TRBV5-1; j_gene: TRBJ1-1; abundance: few; CDR3nt: TGCGCCAGCAGCTTGTCGGGACAGGGGGCGCGTGCTTTCTTT; CDR3aa: CASSLSGQGARAFF
d_gene: -; v_gene: TRBV25-1; j_gene: TRBJ1-1; abundance: -; CDR3nt: TGTGCCAGCTCAGAATCGTATGACCAAAATCCTCCCGAAGCTTTCTTT; CDR3aa: CASSESYDQNPPEAFF
d_gene: -; v_gene: TRBV9; j_gene: TRBJ1-1; abundance: -; CDR3nt: TGTGCCAGCAGCCCCGGGGCTGGAGGCACTGAAGCTTTCTTT; CDR3aa: CASSPGAGGTEAFF
d_gene: TRBD1; v_gene: TRBV30; j_gene: TRBJ1-2; abundance: -; CDR3nt: TGTGCCTGGAGTACGACAGGGGGCGGCTACACCTTC; CDR3aa: CAWSTTGGGYTF
d_gene: -; v_gene: TRBV5-1; j_gene: TRBJ1-1; abundance: -; CDR3nt: TGCGCCAGCAGCTCCACAGAGGACACTGAAGCTTTCTTT; CDR3aa: CASSSTEDTEAFF
d_gene: -; v_gene: TRBV2; j_gene: TRBJ2-7; abundance: -; CDR3nt: TGTGCCAGCAGTGAAGACTACGGCCGGGACGAGCAGTACTTC; CDR3aa: CASSEDYGRDEQYF
d_gene: TRBD2; v_gene: TRBV19; j_gene: TRBJ2-1; abundance: -; CDR3nt: TGTGCCAGTAGTTTTCTAGCGGGGGCCGTGAATGAGCAGTTCTTC; CDR3aa: CASSFLAGAVNEQFF
d_gene: -; v_gene: TRBV5-5; j_gene: TRBJ1-5; abundance: -; CDR3nt: TGTGCCAGCAGCTTCGCCACGACGGCAAATCAGCCCCAGCATTTT; CDR3aa: CASSFATTANQPQHF
d_gene: -; v_gene: TRBV7-2; j_gene: TRBJ2-7; abundance: -; CDR3nt: TGTGCCAGCAGCCCCCGGGGAGCTGCCTACGAGCAGTACTTC; CDR3aa: CASSPRGAAYEQYF
d_gene: -; v_gene: TRBV7-3; j_gene: TRBJ2-5; abundance: -; CDR3nt: TGTGCCAGCAGCTTAATGGCGGGATCTTCAGAGACCCAGTACTTC; CDR3aa: CASSLMAGSSETQYF
d_gene: -; v_gene: TRBV27; j_gene: TRBJ2-3; abundance: -; CDR3nt: TGTGCCAGCACCTCACCGGGAGATACGCAGTATTTT; CDR3aa: CASTSPGDTQYF
d_gene: -; v_gene: TRBV6-1; j_gene: TRBJ1-2; abundance: few; CDR3nt: TGTGCCAGCAGTGAAGAAGTGACTGGGGGCCCGCCGGGCTACACCTTC; CDR3aa: CASSEEVTGGPPGYTF
d_gene: TRBD2; v_gene: TRBV10-3; j_gene: TRBJ2-2; abundance: -; CDR3nt: TGTGCCATCAGTGAATCTAGCGGGAGGACCGGGGAGCTGTTTTTT; CDR3aa: CAISESSGRTGELFF
d_gene: -; v_gene: TRBV9; j_gene: TRBJ2-3; abundance: -; CDR3nt: TGTGCCAGCAGCGTAGTAGCAGGGGACACAGATACGCAGTATTTT; CDR3aa: CASSVVAGDTDTQYF